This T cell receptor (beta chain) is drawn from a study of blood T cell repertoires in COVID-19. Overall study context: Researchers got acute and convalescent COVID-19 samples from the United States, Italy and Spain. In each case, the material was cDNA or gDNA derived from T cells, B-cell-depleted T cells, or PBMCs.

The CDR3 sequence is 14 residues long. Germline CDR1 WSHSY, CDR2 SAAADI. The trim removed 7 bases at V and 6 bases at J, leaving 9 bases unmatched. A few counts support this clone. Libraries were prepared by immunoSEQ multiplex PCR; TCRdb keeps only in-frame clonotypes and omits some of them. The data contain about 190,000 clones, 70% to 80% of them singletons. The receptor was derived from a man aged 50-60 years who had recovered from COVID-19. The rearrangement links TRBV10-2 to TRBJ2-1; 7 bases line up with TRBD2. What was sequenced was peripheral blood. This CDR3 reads CASMSGINSNEQFF. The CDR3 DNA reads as TGCGCCAGCATGAGCGGGATTAACAGCAATGAGCAGTTCTTC.